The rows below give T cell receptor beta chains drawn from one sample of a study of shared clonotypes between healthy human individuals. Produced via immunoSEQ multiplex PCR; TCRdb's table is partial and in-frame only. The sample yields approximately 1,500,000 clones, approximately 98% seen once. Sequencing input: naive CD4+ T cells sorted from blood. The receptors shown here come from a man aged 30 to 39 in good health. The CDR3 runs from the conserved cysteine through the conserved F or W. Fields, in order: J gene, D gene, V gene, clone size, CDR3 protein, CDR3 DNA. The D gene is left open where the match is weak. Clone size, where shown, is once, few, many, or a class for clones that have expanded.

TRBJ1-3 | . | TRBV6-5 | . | CASSYSAGMGNTIYF | TGTGCCAGCAGTTATTCGGCAGGGATGGGAAACACCATATATTTT
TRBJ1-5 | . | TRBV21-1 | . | CARPEGPGNQPQHF | TGTGCCCGTCCCGAGGGGCCGGGCAATCAGCCCCAGCATTTT
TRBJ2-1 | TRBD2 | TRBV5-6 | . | CASLSGTNYNEQFF | TGTGCCAGCCTCAGCGGGACTAACTACAATGAGCAGTTCTTC
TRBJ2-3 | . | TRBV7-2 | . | CASSSEGTLGPDTQYF | TGTGCCAGCAGCTCAGAGGGTACTTTGGGGCCAGATACGCAGTATTTT
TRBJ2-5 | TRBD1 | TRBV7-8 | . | CASSLGDRVQETQYF | TGTGCCAGCAGCTTAGGGGACAGGGTCCAAGAGACCCAGTACTTC
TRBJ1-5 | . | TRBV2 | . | CASSPWTQGQPQHF | TGTGCCAGCAGCCCCTGGACGCAAGGGCAGCCCCAGCATTTT
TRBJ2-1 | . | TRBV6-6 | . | CASSHPRVESYNEQFF | TGTGCCAGCAGCCACCCGAGAGTAGAGTCCTACAATGAGCAGTTCTTC
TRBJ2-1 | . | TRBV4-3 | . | CASSQDLLLISSYNEQFF | TGCGCCAGCAGCCAAGACCTACTGCTTATAAGCTCCTACAATGAGCAGTTCTTC
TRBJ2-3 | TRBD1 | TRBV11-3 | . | CASSSRTGTLTDTQYF | TGTGCCAGCAGCTCGCGGACAGGGACCCTCACAGATACGCAGTATTTT
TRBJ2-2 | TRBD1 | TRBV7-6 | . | CASSPGQGASANTGELFF | TGTGCCAGCAGCCCCGGACAGGGGGCAAGCGCGAACACCGGGGAGCTGTTTTTT
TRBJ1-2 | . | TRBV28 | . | CASNFGYGYTF | TGTGCCAGCAACTTCGGTTATGGCTACACCTTC
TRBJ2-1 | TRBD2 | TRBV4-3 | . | CASSQDSGGTYNEQFF | TGCGCCAGCAGCCAAGACTCGGGAGGGACCTACAATGAGCAGTTCTTC
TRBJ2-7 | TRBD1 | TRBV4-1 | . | CASSQQDRGSYEQYF | TGCGCCAGCAGCCAACAAGACAGGGGCTCCTACGAGCAGTACTTC
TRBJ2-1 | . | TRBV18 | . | CASSLEFRSKGVSNEQFF | TGTGCCAGCTCACTCGAGTTCCGTTCTAAGGGAGTCAGCAATGAGCAGTTCTTC
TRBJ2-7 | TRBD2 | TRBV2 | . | CASSEEGLAGAEQYF | TGTGCCTCCTCCGAGGAAGGACTAGCGGGAGCAGAGCAGTACTTC
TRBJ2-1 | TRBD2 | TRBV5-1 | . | CASSPASGSVSYNEQFF | TGCGCCAGCAGCCCAGCTAGCGGGAGTGTTTCCTACAATGAGCAGTTCTTC
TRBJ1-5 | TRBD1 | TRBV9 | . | CASSRDRNQPQHF | TGTGCCAGCAGCCGGGACAGAAATCAGCCCCAGCATTTT
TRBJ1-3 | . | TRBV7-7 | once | CASSPSVGNTIYF | TGTGCCAGCAGCCCCTCGGTTGGAAACACCATATATTTT
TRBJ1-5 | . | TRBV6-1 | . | CASSVGRNRQPQHF | TGTGCCAGCAGTGTGGGACGGAATAGGCAGCCCCAGCATTTT
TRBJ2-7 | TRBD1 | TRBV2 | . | CASTGGSYEQYF | TGTGCCTCGACAGGGGGCTCCTACGAGCAGTACTTC
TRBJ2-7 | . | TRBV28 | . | CASSRLVFPSEQYF | TGTGCCAGCAGTCGACTAGTATTCCCTTCCGAGCAGTACTTC
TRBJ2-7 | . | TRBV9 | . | CASSVAGADYEQYF | TGTGCCAGCAGCGTAGCGGGAGCCGACTACGAGCAGTACTTC
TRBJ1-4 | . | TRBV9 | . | CASSPTGRSEKLFF | TGTGCCAGCAGCCCCACCGGGAGGAGTGAAAAACTGTTTTTT
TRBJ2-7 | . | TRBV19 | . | CASSRGSTNYEQYF | TGTGCCAGTAGTAGGGGCTCAACCAACTACGAGCAGTACTTC
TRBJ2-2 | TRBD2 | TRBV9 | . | CASSVVAGGPLNTGELFF | TGTGCCAGCAGCGTAGTAGCGGGAGGGCCCCTGAACACCGGGGAGCTGTTTTTT
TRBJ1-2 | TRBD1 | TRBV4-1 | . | CASSQEVIQGARGYGYTF | TGCGCCAGCAGCCAAGAGGTAATACAGGGGGCGAGGGGCTATGGCTACACCTTC
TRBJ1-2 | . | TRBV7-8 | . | CASSPLGEIYGYTF | TGTGCCAGCAGCCCACTCGGGGAGATCTATGGCTACACCTTC
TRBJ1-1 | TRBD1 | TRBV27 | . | CASSWGRRTGGSEAFF | TGTGCCAGCAGTTGGGGTCGCCGGACAGGAGGGAGTGAAGCTTTCTTT
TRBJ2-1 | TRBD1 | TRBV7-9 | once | CASSPGPSGQGHYNEQFF | TGTGCCAGCAGCCCTGGGCCTTCGGGACAGGGGCATTACAATGAGCAGTTCTTC
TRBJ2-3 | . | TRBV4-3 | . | CASSQSRDRSTDTQYF | TGCGCCAGCAGCCAATCCCGAGACCGGAGCACAGATACGCAGTATTTT
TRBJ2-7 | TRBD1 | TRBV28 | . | CASSFRDRERLEQYF | TGTGCCAGCAGTTTCAGGGACAGGGAGAGGCTCGAGCAGTACTTC
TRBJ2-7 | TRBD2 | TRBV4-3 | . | CASSQVGSGSYEQYF | TGCGCCAGCAGCCAAGTAGGTAGCGGGAGCTACGAGCAGTACTTC
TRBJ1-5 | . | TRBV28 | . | CASSFGLYQPQHF | TGTGCCAGCAGTTTTGGGTTATATCAGCCCCAGCATTTT
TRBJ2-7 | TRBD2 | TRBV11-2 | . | CASSQRGLAGDSEYF | TGTGCCAGCAGCCAGCGGGGACTAGCGGGAGATAGTGAGTACTTC
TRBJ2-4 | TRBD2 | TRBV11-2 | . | CASSARGLGIAKNIQYF | TGTGCCAGCAGCGCCCGAGGACTAGGGATAGCCAAAAACATTCAGTACTTC
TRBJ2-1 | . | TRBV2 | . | CASSAETSSYNEQFF | TGTGCCAGCAGTGCAGAAACCAGCTCCTACAATGAGCAGTTCTTC
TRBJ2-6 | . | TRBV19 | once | CASSIGWAGANVLTF | TGTGCCAGTAGTATAGGGTGGGCTGGGGCCAACGTCCTGACTTTC
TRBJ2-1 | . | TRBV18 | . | CASSPTGHANDEQFF | TGTGCCAGCTCACCCACGGGACATGCGAATGATGAGCAGTTCTTC
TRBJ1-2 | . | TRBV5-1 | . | CASSLGGWSDYGYTF | TGCGCCAGCAGCTTGGGTGGCTGGTCAGACTATGGCTACACCTTC
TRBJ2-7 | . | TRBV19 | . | CASSQMSSLGYEQYF | TGTGCCAGTAGCCAAATGTCCTCCCTTGGGTACGAGCAGTACTTC
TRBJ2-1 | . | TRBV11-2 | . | CASSSPRGSLRNEQFF | TGTGCCAGCAGCTCTCCCCGGGGCTCTTTGAGAAATGAGCAGTTCTTC
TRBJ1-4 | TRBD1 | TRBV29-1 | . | CSVRLTGSNEKLFF | TGCAGCGTCAGACTGACAGGGTCTAATGAAAAACTGTTTTTT
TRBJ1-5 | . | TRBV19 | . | CASSSRARSNQPQHF | TGTGCCAGTAGTTCCAGGGCGAGGAGCAATCAGCCCCAGCATTTT
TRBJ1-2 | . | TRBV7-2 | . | CASSLVGGSLGYTF | TGTGCCAGCAGCTTAGTAGGGGGATCCTTGGGCTACACCTTC
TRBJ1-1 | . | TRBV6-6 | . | CASSYGPGGEAFF | TGTGCCAGCAGTTACGGACCCGGAGGGGAAGCTTTCTTT
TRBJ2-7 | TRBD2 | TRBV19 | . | CASSMRSRTSGSFPYEQYF | TGTGCCAGTAGTATGCGCTCGAGGACTAGCGGGAGTTTCCCCTACGAGCAGTACTTC
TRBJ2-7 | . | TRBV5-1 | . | CASSLAAGSSYEQYF | TGCGCCAGCAGCTTGGCCGCGGGTAGCTCCTACGAGCAGTACTTC
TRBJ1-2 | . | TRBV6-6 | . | CASREAAPPNYGYTF | TGTGCCAGCAGGGAGGCAGCACCTCCTAACTATGGCTACACCTTC
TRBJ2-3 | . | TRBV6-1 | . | CASTQGGRADTQYF | TGTGCCAGCACGCAGGGGGGAAGAGCAGATACGCAGTATTTT
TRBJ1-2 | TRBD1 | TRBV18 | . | CASSVDRVNGYTF | TGTGCCAGCTCAGTTGACAGGGTCAATGGCTACACCTTC
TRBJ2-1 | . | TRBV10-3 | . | CAISESSRPEQFF | TGTGCCATCAGTGAGTCGAGCAGACCGGAGCAGTTCTTC
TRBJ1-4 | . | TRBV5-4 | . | CASSLKQGENEKLFF | TGTGCCAGCAGCTTGAAGCAGGGAGAAAATGAAAAACTGTTTTTT
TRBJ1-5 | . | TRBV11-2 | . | CASSLGPDGQPQHF | TGTGCCAGCAGCTTAGGACCAGATGGCCAGCCCCAGCATTTT
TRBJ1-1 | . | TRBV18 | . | CASSRRTVMNTEAFF | TGTGCCAGCTCACGGCGGACAGTGATGAACACTGAAGCTTTCTTT
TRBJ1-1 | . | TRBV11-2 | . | CASSFHGAQGEAFF | TGTGCCAGCAGCTTTCACGGGGCCCAAGGTGAAGCTTTCTTT